These 24 T cell receptor beta chains were all obtained from the same sample, sequenced in a study of PD-L1 blockade in urothelial cancer. Sequencing was performed with immunoSEQ multiplex PCR; in TCRdb, only in-frame clones are kept and a portion is missing. The top ten clones hold less than 4% of a sample with about 43,000 clones, more than 70% of them seen once. This specimen consisted of PBMCs, obtained around atezolizumab (anti-PD-L1) treatment. These receptors all stem from a man aged 80 or over with urothelial cancer.

The rearrangement uses TRBV5-4 and TRBJ1-1; 7 nucleotides match TRBD1. Per the germline V gene, CDR1 is SGHNT and CDR2 is YYREEE (reference sequence). The CDR3 contains 16 residues. J gave up 1 base and V 4 bases, and 10 bases lay outside the gene matches. CDR3 sequence: CASSARQGRGNTEAFF. CDR3 coding DNA: TGTGCCAGCAGCGCAAGACAGGGAAGGGGGAACACTGAAGCTTTCTTT.

The chain employs TRBV7-2 and TRBJ1-4; 8 nucleotides line up with TRBD1. Trimming cost V 2 bases and J 8 bases; bases outside gene matches: 4. CDR3 length: 14 amino acids. The germline gives CDR1 SGHTA, CDR2 FQGNSA. This chain's CDR3 is CASSLQGAGEKLFF. The CDR3 bases are TGTGCCAGCAGCTTACAGGGGGCGGGGGAAAAACTGTTTTTT.

V is TRBV2 and J is TRBJ2-1; TRBD1 agrees at 9 bases. Germline lookup yields CDR1 SNHLY and CDR2 FYNNEI. V lost 7 bases to trimming and J lost 4 bases; unmatched junction nucleotides: 2. The CDR3 spans 13 residues. For the CDR3, the DNA is TGTGCCAGCACCGGGACAGGGTACAATGAGCAGTTCTTC. It specifies CASTGTGYNEQFF.

The rearrangement links TRBV5-1 to TRBJ2-6; 7 positions agree with TRBD2. V trimming: 7 bases; J trimming: 0 bases; junction bases outside the gene matches: 7. Germline CDR1 reads SGHRS; CDR2 reads YFSETQ. The CDR3 covers 16 residues. The CDR3: CASCIGGSSGANVLTF. The CDR3 DNA reads TGCGCCAGCTGCATCGGGGGGAGCTCTGGGGCCAACGTCCTGACTTTC.

The rearrangement joins TRBV12-5 to TRBJ2-1; the match to TRBD2 covers 9 bases. The ends lost 4 bases at V and 3 bases at J; junction bases unmatched: 4. Germline V CDR1 and CDR2: LGHNT, FRNRAP. This CDR3 has 15 residues. The CDR3 sequence: CASGSSGDSYNEQFF. The CDR3 DNA sequence: TGTGCTAGTGGTTCTAGCGGGGATAGCTACAATGAGCAGTTCTTC. Full variable domain (remainder filled in from reference TRBV12-5 and TRBJ2-1): DARVTQTPRHKVTEMGQEVTMRCQPILGHNTVFWYRQTMMQGLELLAYFRNRAPLDDSGMPKDRFSAEMPDATLATLKIQPSEPRDSAVYFCASGSSGDSYNEQFFGPGTRLTVL.

The CDR3 loop is CATSRVVRTANTGELFF. DNA of the CDR3: TGTGCCACCAGCAGAGTAGTTAGGACAGCGAACACCGGGGAGCTGTTTTTT. The rearrangement joins TRBV15 to TRBJ2-2, with TRBD1 as a possible D gene (6 bases). CDR3 length: 17 residues. V was shortened by 1 base and J by 0 bases, with 12 bases between the two germline ends. Germline assignment: CDR1 LNHNV and CDR2 YYDKDF (reference sequence).

This CDR3 reads CAWSVGGSSSYEQYF. The CDR3 nucleotides are TGTGCCTGGAGTGTAGGAGGGAGCTCCTCCTACGAGCAGTACTTC. The chain joins TRBV30 to TRBJ2-7; weak D call: TRBD2 (6 bases). The CDR3 has 15 amino acids. V lost 0 bases and J 0 bases, leaving 12 bases between the germline ends. CDR1 and CDR2 from the germline V gene are GTSNPN and SVGIG (reference sequence).

This chain connects TRBV7-2 to TRBJ2-5, with 10 positions matching TRBD2. Germline assignment: CDR1 SGHTA and CDR2 FQGNSA. The CDR3 runs 18 residues. With V trimmed by 1 base and J by 2 bases, 10 bases remained unmatched. CDR3 loop: CASSLVAAGGPGQETQYF. As DNA, the CDR3 is TGTGCCAGCAGCTTAGTGGCAGCGGGAGGGCCTGGGCAAGAGACCCAGTACTTC.

This chain joins TRBV29-1 and TRBJ2-7; 8 positions agree with TRBD1. J was trimmed by 0 bases and V by 7 bases; bases with no gene match: 5. The V gene's germline CDR1 is SQVTM and CDR2 ANQGSEA. This CDR3 comprises 13 residues. The CDR3 DNA follows: TGCAGCGGCGGACAGGGCAGCTCCTACGAGCAGTACTTC. The encoded protein is CSGGQGSSYEQYF.

The chain has TRBV18 and TRBJ2-2; D gene uncertain. Germline CDR1 and CDR2: KGHSH and LQKENI. Trimming removed 3 bases at V and 6 bases at J, with 8 bases between. The length of the CDR3 is 13 residues. The CDR3 DNA is TGTGCCAGCTCACCTGATTCAGCCGGGGAGCTGTTTTTT. It yields the protein CASSPDSAGELFF.

V gene TRBV18 combines with J gene TRBJ2-5; maybe TRBD1 (6 bases). Trimming pared 0 bases from V and 4 bases from J, leaving 12 bases between. The germline gives CDR1 KGHSH, CDR2 LQKENI. This CDR3 is built from 15 residues. For the CDR3, the DNA is TGTGCCAGCTCACCACCGAACAGGGTCAGAGAGACCCAGTACTTC. Translated, it gives CASSPPNRVRETQYF.

CDR3 sequence reads: CASSERAGVVYTQYF. CDR3 sequence (DNA): TGTGCCAGCAGTGAAAGGGCAGGGGTTGTATATACGCAGTATTTT. V is TRBV2 and J is TRBJ2-3; D perhaps matches TRBD1 (6 bases). Germline V gene lookup returns CDR1 SNHLY and CDR2 FYNNEI. V gave up 2 bases and J gave up 7 bases, with 16 bases separating them. The CDR3 extends over 15 amino acids.

This clone was seen a handful of times. The J gene is TRBJ2-1, the V gene TRBV11-1; the D gene is possibly TRBD1 (5 bases). This CDR3 contains 14 residues. V dropped 2 bases and J dropped 10 bases, with 15 bases sitting between them. The V gene's germline CDR1 is SGHAT and CDR2 FQDESV (reference sequence). The CDR3 is CASSLTSGSEEQFF. CDR3 coding DNA: TGTGCCAGCAGCTTAACGTCAGGGTCTGAGGAGCAGTTCTTC.

This clone has more than one count but fewer than ten. This chain links TRBV27 with TRBJ2-7; 9 positions match TRBD2. Trimming cost V 4 bases and J 2 bases; bases outside gene matches: 6. The CDR3 is 15 amino acids. CDR1 and CDR2 (germline): MNHEY, SMNVEV (reference sequence). The CDR3 region is CASSSSSGATYEQYF. The CDR3 region has the DNA TGTGCCAGCAGTTCCTCTAGCGGGGCGACCTACGAGCAGTACTTC.

The chain recombines TRBV7-2 with TRBJ2-1; 7 bases align to TRBD2. This CDR3 is built from 14 residues. V shed 2 bases, J shed 8 bases, and the junction held 6 bases outside the gene matches. Per germline, CDR1 SGHTA and CDR2 FQGNSA. The CDR3 nucleotides are TGTGCCAGCAGCTTAATAAGACTAGCCCATGAGCAGTTCTTC. It codes for CASSLIRLAHEQFF.

CDR3 sequence reads: CASNRQGPNTEAFF. CDR3 nucleotides: TGTGCCAGCAACCGACAGGGTCCGAACACTGAAGCTTTCTTT. The gene calls are TRBV27 and TRBJ1-1; 7 bases align to TRBD1. The CDR3 spans 14 residues. Trimming at V came to 7 bases and at J to 1 base, leaving 6 bases not matched to a gene. Per the germline V gene, CDR1 is MNHEY and CDR2 is SMNVEV (reference sequence).

The J gene is TRBJ2-2, the V gene TRBV10-3; 7 bases are a match to TRBD1. CDR1 ENHRY and CDR2 SYGVKD come from the germline V gene. V was clipped by 8 bases and J by 6 bases; unmatched bases: 3. This CDR3 comprises 12 residues. The CDR3 region has the DNA TGTGCCATCGGCCAGGGGGCCGGGGAGCTGTTTTTT. This gives the protein CAIGQGAGELFF.

The chain uses TRBV6-6 and TRBJ1-3; possible D gene TRBD1, 6 bases. This CDR3 contains 15 residues. V was trimmed by 0 bases and J by 2 bases, leaving 8 bases between them. The germline CDR1 and CDR2 sequences are MNHNY and SVGAGI (reference sequence). This CDR3 reads CASSYSRGTGNTIYF. The CDR3 region has the DNA TGTGCCAGCAGTTACTCCAGGGGAACTGGAAACACCATATATTTT.

The chain combines TRBV19 with TRBJ1-1; the match to TRBD1 covers 7 bases. J gave up 4 bases and V 6 bases, and 8 bases lay outside the gene matches. Looked up from germline, CDR1 is LNHDA and CDR2 is SQIVND (reference sequence). The CDR3 is made up of 14 amino acids. The CDR3 loop is CASREGARVTEAFF. In DNA form, the CDR3 reads TGTGCCAGTAGAGAGGGGGCGCGGGTCACTGAAGCTTTCTTT.

This clone turned up a few times. V is TRBV7-9 and J is TRBJ2-7, with 7 nucleotides matching TRBD2. The CDR3 extends over 12 amino acids. Germline V lookup: CDR1 SEHNR, CDR2 FQNEAQ (reference sequence). Germline trimming cut 0 bases from V and 7 bases from J; bases unmatched to any gene: 0. The CDR3 here is CASSLAGGEQYF. The DNA of the CDR3 is TGTGCCAGCAGCTTAGCCGGGGGGGAGCAGTACTTC.

The rearrangement joins TRBV5-1 to TRBJ2-1, with 7 bases identical to TRBD2. CDR1 and CDR2 from the germline V gene are SGHRS and YFSETQ. The CDR3 loop spans 17 amino acids. The ends lost 0 bases at V and 3 bases at J; junction bases unmatched: 9. The CDR3 is CASSLGGWGGIYNEQFF. The CDR3, as DNA: TGCGCCAGCAGCTTGGGAGGGTGGGGGGGGATCTACAATGAGCAGTTCTTC.

The rearrangement uses TRBV5-4 and TRBJ2-1; tentative D call: TRBD2 (5 bases). Between the trimmed V and J ends, which lost 0 bases and 2 bases, there was a span of 9 bases. CDR1 SGHNT and CDR2 YYREEE come from the germline V gene (reference sequence). The CDR3 has 15 amino acids. The chain's CDR3 is CASSLGGPAYNEQFF. For the CDR3, the DNA is TGTGCCAGCAGCTTGGGAGGGCCCGCCTACAATGAGCAGTTCTTC.

V usage is TRBV7-8 and J usage is TRBJ2-2; 8 nucleotides match TRBD1. In germline, CDR1 is SGHVS, CDR2 FQNEAQ. Germline trimming cut 3 bases from V and 0 bases from J; bases unmatched to any gene: 3. CDR3 size: 16 residues. The chain's CDR3 is CASSFDRGPNTGELFF. The CDR3, as DNA: TGTGCCAGCAGCTTCGACAGGGGCCCGAACACCGGGGAGCTGTTTTTT. The variable domain in full, with the rest retrieved from reference TRBV7-8 and TRBJ2-2, is GAGVSQSPRYKVAKRGQDVALRCDPISGHVSLFWYQQALGQGPEFLTYFQNEAQLDKSGLPSDRFFAERPEGSVSTLKIQRTQQEDSAVYLCASSFDRGPNTGELFFGEGSRLTVL.

The rearrangement links TRBV2 to TRBJ1-4; possible D gene TRBD1, 5 bases. The CDR3 length is 14 residues. V was cut by 4 bases and J by 8 bases, with 14 bases left in between. In germline, CDR1 is SNHLY, CDR2 FYNNEI. The CDR3 DNA follows: TGTGCCAGCAGTGTTCAAGGGAGGGACGAAAAACTGTTTTTT. It encodes CASSVQGRDEKLFF.